This T cell receptor (beta chain) was profiled in a study of blood T cell repertoires in COVID-19. Looking at the study overall: PBMCs, B-cell-depleted T cells, or T cells provided the cDNA or gDNA that made up the material.

Libraries were prepared by immunoSEQ multiplex PCR; TCRdb keeps only in-frame clonotypes and omits some of them. The sample consists of 150,000 or so clones, roughly 84% of them appearing once. The J segment lost 7 bases and the V segment lost 7 bases, leaving 13 bases of the junction unmatched. Germline V gene lookup returns CDR1 ENHRY and CDR2 SYGVKD. The CDR3 is made up of 15 amino acids. The sample was peripheral blood. The origin of this receptor is a man aged 18-30 years with active or convalescent COVID-19. J is TRBJ2-1 and V is TRBV10-3, with 7 positions matching TRBD1. CDR3 nucleotides: TGTGCCATCAACGACCGGGACACAGGGGAGAATGAGCAGTTCTTC. It yields the protein CAINDRDTGENEQFF.